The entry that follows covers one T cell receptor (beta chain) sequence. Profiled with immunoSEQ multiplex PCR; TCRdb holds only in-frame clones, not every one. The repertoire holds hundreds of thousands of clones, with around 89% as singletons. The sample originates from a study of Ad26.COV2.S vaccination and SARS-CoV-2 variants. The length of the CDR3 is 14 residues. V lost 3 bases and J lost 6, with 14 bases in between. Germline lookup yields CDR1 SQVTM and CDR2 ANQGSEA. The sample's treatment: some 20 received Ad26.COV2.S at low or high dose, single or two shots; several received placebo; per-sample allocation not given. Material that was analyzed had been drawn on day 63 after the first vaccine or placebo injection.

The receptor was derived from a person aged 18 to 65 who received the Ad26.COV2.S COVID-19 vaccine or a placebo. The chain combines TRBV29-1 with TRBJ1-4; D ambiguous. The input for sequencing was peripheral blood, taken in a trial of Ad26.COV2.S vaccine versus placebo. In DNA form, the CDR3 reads TGCAGCGTTGATCTTGAAACGGGCGATGAAAAACTGTTTTTT. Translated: CSVDLETGDEKLFF.